This record concerns one TCR beta chain sequence. Sequencing used immunoSEQ multiplex PCR; TCRdb keeps in-frame clones, though not all of them. The sample contains over 70,000 clones, approximately 94% of which appear only once. The sample is drawn from a study of technical replicates of blood from several donors. Trimming removed 0 bases from V and 7 bases from J; junction bases left unmatched: 10. The CDR3 length is 17 residues. In germline, CDR1 is SGHTA, CDR2 FQGTGA. The TCR originated in a human donor in good health. The chain links TRBV7-3 to TRBJ2-1, with 9 nucleotides matching TRBD2. Sequencing was done on a sample of T cells isolated from PBMCs. Here the CDR3 DNA reads TGTGCCAGCAGCTTAACGGGGGATGGACTAGCGAAGAATGAGCAGTTCTTC. Translating gives CASSLTGDGLAKNEQFF.